The following is a TCR beta chain sequence with its context. This clone turned up a few times. This clone's antigen is unknown. The sample holds no much larger clone one base away, and base qualities are not on file. This sample is drawn from a study of cytomegalovirus exposure and HLA in healthy donors (TCRdb year 2017). The study in broad terms: An earlier analysis of a few hundred of the donors reported over 250 Gb of sequence data and 95 million to 140 million unique TCR beta sequences obtained from roughly 170 million T cells. About 310 gigabases of sequencing data and around 87 million unique TCR sequences were included in an early release covering over 600 HLA-typed donors. The genetic ancestry cluster associated with self-reported Caucasian donors included 65% to 90% of the 398 genotyped donors. The aim of the study was to test whether cataloging public T cell receptors could identify signatures of past pathogen exposure. The study profiled the T cell repertoires of 550 to 700 subjects by immunosequencing and related them to cytomegalovirus serostatus. A separate validation cohort of over a hundred different subjects was used in addition to the approximately 670-subject first cohort. To predict cytomegalovirus infection status, the study combined high-throughput TCR immunosequencing, statistical association of individual TCRs with disease status, and machine learning. A later analysis re-analyzed previously published TCR beta repertoires from approximately 670 donors and added high-resolution HLA genotyping to study TCR occurrence patterns. In the later analysis, no new phenotypic data were used to find candidate immune exposures; instead, reliance was placed on TCR beta sequences and their occurrence across donors. In an earlier analysis of 550 to 700 of the donors, high-throughput TCR beta sequencing was used to judge whether each TCR beta V gene segment behaved as functional or pseudogenic. Donor age, sex, ethnicity and CMV serostatus were compiled alongside the repertoire data. A later genetic analysis took genome-wide SNP genotypes for about 65% of the 666 donors and used that subset as a discovery cohort. Every repertoire in the discovery cohort had been generated on one and the same sequencing platform. Class I and class II HLA loci were covered by the typing at four-digit resolution. Typing coverage differed by locus: A, B, C, DRB1 and DQB1 were typed in roughly 620-630 donors, DQA1 in approximately 520, DPA1 in around 600, and DPB1 in 450 to 490. Four to six DR-DQ haplotypes were handled as single units for association and clustering, since linkage in the cohort was strong. Among under 450 genotyped donors of the cohort, an average of approximately 240,000 unique TCR beta nucleotide sequences were sequenced per donor, about a sixth of them non-productive. Summary of the overall study and its limitations: Sequencing depth was assumed to be roughly uniform across donors in the presence/absence analyses, though that assumption may not hold. The only immune exposure information available for the cohort was CMV serostatus. A further reported finding was that TCR beta sequences accurately predicted the HLA-A and HLA-B alleles for most subjects in the first cohort. Correlated functional status among segregating V segments might be attributable to linkage disequilibrium, but an unknown experimental factor could not be ruled out. Some IMGT-functional V segments, including TRBV6-2 and TRBV6-3, could not be distinguished by the 87-base-pair reads and were therefore excluded. V-gene and J-gene trimming of TCR beta chains was associated with a missense DCLRE1C variant in a later genetic analysis, and the association was replicated in an independent cohort. Most TCR sequences were observed very rarely across donors, whereas some public TCRs were present in many individuals. According to a later analysis, parvovirus B19, influenza, CMV and Epstein-Barr virus appeared linked to several top co-occurrence clusters. A group of highly shared sequence variants was considered likely to be a technical artifact of the sequencing pipeline. In a later analysis, most CMV-associated TCR beta chains were found to appear HLA-restricted, with HLA associations seemingly driven largely by CMV exposure. According to a later genetic analysis, donors in an Asian-associated ancestry cluster had fewer N-insertions in productive TCRs than the roughly 670-donor mean. In a later analysis, TCR association rates were found to vary across HLA loci, with the most associated TCRs seen for DRB1 alleles and the fewest for HLA-C alleles. Because HLA typing was missing for some donors at each locus, association tests included only the typed subset. When HLA alleles, especially DR and DQ, strongly co-occurred, attributing TCR associations to individual alleles was difficult. Because counts were too low, approximately 18 rarely observed V segments, including chromosome 9 orphons, were excluded from the earlier analysis of 587 of the donors. The study listed approximately 160 TCR beta chains as associated with cytomegalovirus. In an earlier analysis of some 640 of the donors, most TCR beta V segments were observed in productive rearrangements about 87% or about 30% of the time, broadly matching IMGT annotations. In vitro tests confirmed that a few of the cytomegalovirus-associated TCR beta chains recognize cytomegalovirus antigens. The authors suggested that the approach could potentially be generalized to other disease states and immunological phenotypes. Specific HLA alleles were associated with roughly 17,000 TCR beta sequences at a false discovery rate of 0.05 in a later analysis. In both the original and validation cohorts, the classifier was reported to diagnose cytomegalovirus status with high specificity and sensitivity. The cohort was sequenced for TCR beta chains only, and without alpha or paired-chain data the features that could be detected were limited. In a later analysis, HLA-associated TCR beta chains showed more clonal expansion and lower generation probabilities than non-associated chains that were equally common.

Library construction relied on the immunoSEQ multiplex PCR assay. The multiplex PCR relied on a mix of 60 forward primers for TCR Vbeta segments and 13 reverse primers for TCR Jbeta segments. Amplification of the CDR3 region of rearranged TCR beta genes was performed with a multiplex PCR assay on genomic DNA. Amplified TCR beta libraries were sequenced as 87-base-pair reads on the Illumina HiSeq System. As for the original processing: A later analysis tallied tens of millions of unique TCR beta chains across the 660 or so repertoires, and around 10 million of those chains were shared by two or more donors. Raw reads were error-corrected and collapsed into unique sequences with a nearest-neighbor algorithm that merged closely related sequences to remove PCR and sequencing errors. Alignment of CDR3 sequences to IMGT reference sequences was used to assign V, D and J gene segments. For a sequence to be retained, at least a six-nucleotide match to both a V gene segment and a J gene segment was required. A rearrangement counted as productive if the CDR3 had no stop codons and remained in frame with V and J, and every other rearrangement counted as non-productive. Following IMGT convention, CDR3 was defined as the stretch from the second conserved V-encoded cysteine up to the conserved J-encoded phenylalanine. The earlier analysis of 587 of the donors excluded sequences that lacked an unambiguous match to a single V gene segment. An earlier analysis of 550 to 650 of the donors classified V segments as functional when productive rearrangements were above 56.7% and as segregating when the standard deviation between donors was above 5%. A statistical classification framework was built to diagnose cytomegalovirus status from the catalog of TCR beta chain sequences. V and J gene assignment, in a later analysis, came from comparing TCR nucleotide sequences with IMGT/GENE-DB human TR gene sequences. In a later analysis, CDR3 sequences and most-parsimonious VDJ recombination scenarios were assigned using the TCRdist pipeline. In a later analysis, each TCR beta chain was defined by its CDR3 amino acid sequence together with its V-gene family, and reads lacking a unique V-gene family were excluded. In a later analysis, fewer than 600 highly shared, low-generation-probability nucleotide sequences were removed to address suspected cross-contamination and a sequencing artifact. A later analysis calculated a clonal expansion index for each public chain from normalized within-repertoire ranks of inferred template counts. In a later analysis, generation probabilities were computed with a VDJ recombination model fitted to out-of-frame rearrangements, and the resulting probabilities were checked against IGoR. In a later analysis, hypergeometric tests were used to score TCR-TCR, TCR-HLA and TCR-CMV co-occurrence, with a repertoire-size bias correction applied to TCR pairs. A later analysis estimated false discovery rates by permuting HLA or CMV assignments 20 times. In a later analysis, co-occurring TCRs were grouped using DBSCAN, and TCRdist sequence similarity was added for clustering within HLA-allele-positive subsets. Co-occurrence clustering excluded repertoires with fewer than 30,000 or more than 120,000 public chains, plus five with anomalous nucleotide sharing. In TCRdb, the immuneACCESS table is reduced to in-frame sequences with V and J assigned. These tables do not hold every clone; where another copy was compared, an unresolved V gene accounts for under half, and the others remain unexplained. Clone size and the V and J calls come from that table; the DNA yielded D and trimming. The sample table shows some 190,000 clones, and around 84% are seen once. Of the sample, more than 1.5% falls within the top ten clones.

The cohort consisted of 650 to 700 healthy bone marrow donors. All cohort members were sampled while nominally healthy, although unrecorded immune exposures were likely present. The donor was CMV seronegative and belonged to the group of 350 or so seronegative cohort members. Each donor provided a peripheral blood sample, and peripheral blood mononuclear cells were used for TCR beta sequencing. The Qiagen DNeasy Blood Extraction Kit was used to extract genomic DNA from the blood cell samples. The CDR3 runs 14 residues from the cysteine to the phenylalanine. Only the CDR3 region is kept as DNA, spanning 42 bases read in frame from base 1. A distance of 8 bases separates the germline ends of V and J, which lose 3 bases and 2 bases respectively. Per the germline V gene, SGHTA is the CDR1 and FQGNSA is the CDR2.

The origin of this receptor is a woman between 18 and 29 years old in good health and CMV-seronegative. Sequencing used PBMCs. The rearranged segments are TRBV7-2 and TRBJ2-1; the D segment could be TRBD2, given 5 matching bases. The nucleotide sequence reads as follows: TGTGCCAGCAGCTTGGCTAGCCCCTACAATGAGCAGTTCTTC. This encodes CASSLASPYNEQFF.